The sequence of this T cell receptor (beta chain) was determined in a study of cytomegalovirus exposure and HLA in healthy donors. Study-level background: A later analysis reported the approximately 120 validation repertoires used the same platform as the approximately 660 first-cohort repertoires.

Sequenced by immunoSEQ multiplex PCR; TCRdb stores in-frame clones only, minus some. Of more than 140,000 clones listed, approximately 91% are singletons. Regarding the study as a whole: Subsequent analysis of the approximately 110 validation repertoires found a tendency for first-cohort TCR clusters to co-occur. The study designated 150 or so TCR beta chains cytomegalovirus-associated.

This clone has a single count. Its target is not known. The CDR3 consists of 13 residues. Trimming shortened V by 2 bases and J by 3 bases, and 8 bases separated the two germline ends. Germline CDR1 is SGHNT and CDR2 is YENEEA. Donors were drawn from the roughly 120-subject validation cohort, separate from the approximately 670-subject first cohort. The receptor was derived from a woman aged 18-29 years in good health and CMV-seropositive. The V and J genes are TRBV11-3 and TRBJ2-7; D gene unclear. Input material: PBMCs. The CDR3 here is CASSLSERYEQYF. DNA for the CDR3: TGTGCCAGCAGCTTATCGGAGCGCTACGAGCAGTACTTC.